This T cell receptor (beta chain) was identified during a study of blood T cell repertoires in COVID-19 (TCRdb year 2020). Background on the whole study: Collaborator samples came from the United States, Italy and Spain and covered acute and convalescent phases of COVID-19. Nearly every sample came with metadata listing a de-identified subject ID, COVID-19 status, age in years and sex. Deeply sampled blood TCRbeta repertoires from subjects exposed to, actively infected with, or recovered from COVID-19 were included in the dataset. Samples came from the ongoing ImmuneRACE study (first 160 participants) plus 1,254 subjects from 6 global collaborators. The material from the prospective study consisted of cDNA or gDNA derived from T cells, B-cell-depleted T cells, or PBMCs. Where available, HLA class I and class II types were obtained from metadata supplied by the sample provider rather than from assay-based typing. A freely available public database, intended as a resource for researchers studying the immune response to SARS-CoV-2, is where the repertoires were released.

Cut back by 7 bases and 6 bases, the V and J ends lie 15 bases apart. The CDR3 starts with the cysteine, ends with the phenylalanine, and has 13 residues. Just CDR3 DNA is preserved here, 39 bases in frame from base 1. With respect to this clone: This clone's antigen is unknown. Per-nucleotide qualities are absent, and no much larger clonotype sits a single base away.

Each collaborating institution followed its own protocols to collect whole blood in K2EDTA tubes. For TCRbeta analysis, collaborators shipped samples as frozen whole blood, isolated PBMCs, or DNA extracted from either of those sample types. TCRbeta CDR3 regions were amplified from genomic DNA using the immunoSEQ Assay, a bias-controlled multiplex PCR. Turning to the authors' computational methods: Within the assay, amplification of reference gene primers was used to estimate how many nucleated cells each sample contained. Sequence reads were collapsed and filtered to measure the absolute abundance of every unique TCRbeta CDR3 rearrangement. Productive Simpson clonality was computed per sample as the square root of Simpson's diversity index over productive rearrangements. Entries here come from immuneACCESS through TCRdb and include only in-frame sequences with V and J called. Some clones fail to appear in such tables; in the studies checked, an unresolved V gene covers under half of the shortfall, and the cause of the remainder is unknown. V and J calls and clone size come straight from that table; D and trimming were deduced from the DNA. The sample data list 70,000 to 95,000 clones, and about 81% of these were observed just once. Of the sample, about an eighth is held by the ten largest clones.

Findings and caveats that apply to the study as a whole: How much clinical and demographic metadata was included differed by source and by participant, and the metadata was provided uncurated.

Recombination joined TRBV12-3 or TRBV12-4 with TRBJ1-2; TRBD1 is a possible D gene, resting on 6 matching bases. The sample comprised peripheral blood. This TCR was recovered from a human donor in a cohort sampled during active COVID-19. The DNA sequence follows: TGTGCCAGCACCCAAAACAGGGTGGATGGCTACACCTTC. The encoded protein is CASTQNRVDGYTF.